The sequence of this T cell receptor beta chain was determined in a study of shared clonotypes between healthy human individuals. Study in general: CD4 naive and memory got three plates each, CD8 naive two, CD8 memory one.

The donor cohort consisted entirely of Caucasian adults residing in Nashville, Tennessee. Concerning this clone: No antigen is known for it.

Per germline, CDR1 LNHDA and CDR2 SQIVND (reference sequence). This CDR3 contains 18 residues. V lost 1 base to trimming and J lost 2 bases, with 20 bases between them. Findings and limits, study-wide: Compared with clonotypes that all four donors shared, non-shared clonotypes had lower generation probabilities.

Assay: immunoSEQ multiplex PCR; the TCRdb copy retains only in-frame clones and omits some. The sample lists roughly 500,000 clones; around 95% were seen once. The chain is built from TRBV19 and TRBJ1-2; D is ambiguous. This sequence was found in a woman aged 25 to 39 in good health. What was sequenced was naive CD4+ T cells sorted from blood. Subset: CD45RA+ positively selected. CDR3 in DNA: TGTGCCAGTAGTATAGTTTTGGCAAAGTGGGGAGAGAACTATGGCTACACCTTC. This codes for CASSIVLAKWGENYGYTF.